The 15 T cell receptor beta chains presented below share a single source sample, sequenced in a study of T cell responses to AZD1222 COVID-19 vaccine. Method: immunoSEQ multiplex PCR; TCRdb's copy keeps in-frame clones and lacks some. This table has some 150,000 clones, 85% to 95% appearing once. The source was peripheral blood, collected on day 0 of AZD1222 vaccination. Receptors originate from an adult in good health.

The chain links TRBV5-1 to TRBJ1-1; 7 nucleotides agree with TRBD1. CDR3 length: 15 amino acids. Germline V gene data show CDR1 as SGHRS and CDR2 as YFSETQ. With V trimmed by 4 bases and J by 5 bases, 11 bases remained unmatched. CDR3 nucleotides: TGCGCCAGCAGCGAAGGTACAGGGGTTGAAACTGAAGCTTTCTTT. Amino acids: CASSEGTGVETEAFF.

The genes are TRBV6-1 and TRBJ2-7; D gene unclear. With 2 bases removed from V and 6 bases from J, the gap between germline ends came to 14 bases. Germline CDR1 MNHNS, CDR2 SASEGT. The CDR3 loop spans 14 amino acids. The CDR3, as DNA: TGTGCCAGCAGTGAATATACAAGAGGTCCCGAGCAGTACTTC. Its protein product is CASSEYTRGPEQYF.

This clone was counted only a few times. The chain combines TRBV5-4 with TRBJ2-3; TRBD2 agrees at 8 bases. CDR1 and CDR2 (germline): SGHNT, YYREEE (reference sequence). The CDR3 has 17 amino acids. The junction had 16 bases not matched to a gene; V was cut back by 4 bases and J by 6 bases. CDR3 in amino acids: CASSPSVGGGLGDTQYF. CDR3 nucleotide sequence: TGTGCCAGCAGCCCATCCGTAGGCGGGGGACTAGGGGATACGCAGTATTTT.

V and J are TRBV29-1 and TRBJ2-3; possibly TRBD1 for D (6 bases). CDR3 length equals 13 residues. CDR1 and CDR2 (germline): SQVTM, ANQGSEA. V was cut by 0 bases and J by 8 bases, with 12 bases left in between. CDR3 sequence (DNA): TGCAGCGTTGAAGATCGGATGGACAGTACGCAGTATTTT. Protein: CSVEDRMDSTQYF.

V is TRBV12-3 or TRBV12-4 and J is TRBJ1-1, with no clear D. This CDR3 region has 12 residues. With 1 base removed from V and 6 bases from J, the gap between germline ends came to 6 bases. In nucleotides, the CDR3 is TGTGCCAGCAGTTTAGAATATGCTGAAGCTTTCTTT. This translates into CASSLEYAEAFF.

V is TRBV3-1 (or the pseudogene TRBV3-2) and J is TRBJ2-7; 7 bases are shared with TRBD1. This CDR3 is 13 amino acids long. CDR1 is LGHDT, CDR2 YNNKEL, per germline (reference sequence). The V segment lost 2 bases and the J segment 4 bases; nucleotides outside the gene matches: 2. CDR3 protein: CASSQTGVYEQYF. CDR3 sequence (DNA): TGTGCCAGCAGCCAAACAGGGGTTTACGAGCAGTACTTC.

V and J are TRBV27 and TRBJ2-7; 7 bases line up with TRBD1. Germline V gene lookup returns CDR1 MNHEY and CDR2 SMNVEV (reference sequence). The CDR3 is 12 residues long. V lost 6 bases, J lost 5 bases, and 4 bases stayed unmatched. CDR3 bases: TGTGCCAGCAGCTACAGGGGAAACGAGCAGTACTTC. Encoded protein: CASSYRGNEQYF.

J is TRBJ1-1 and V is TRBV18; D unresolved. Germline V gene sequence: CDR1 KGHSH, CDR2 LQKENI. The length of the CDR3 is 14 residues. The V end was cut by 2 bases, the J end by 7 bases, with 14 bases between. The CDR3 region is CASSPSSAWGEAFF. Written as DNA, the CDR3 is TGTGCCAGCTCACCAAGTTCGGCCTGGGGTGAAGCTTTCTTT.

This sequence joins TRBV5-1 and TRBJ1-1; 7 nucleotides align to TRBD1. The CDR3 consists of 14 residues. V trimming: 6 bases; J trimming: 11 bases; junction bases outside the gene matches: 16. CDR1 and CDR2 (germline): SGHRS, YFSETQ. For the CDR3, the DNA is TGCGCCAGCACGCCTGCAGGGGGTAGCCCGTATGCTTTCTTT. This encodes CASTPAGGSPYAFF.

This clone was counted a few times. The J gene is TRBJ1-1, the V gene TRBV3-1 (or the pseudogene TRBV3-2); weak D call: TRBD1 (6 bases). This CDR3 is built from 16 residues. Germline V gives CDR1 LGHDT, CDR2 YNNKEL (reference sequence). Trimming left V 2 bases short and J 0 bases short, with 13 bases between. This CDR3 reads CASSQQGLGMNTEAFF. CDR3 bases: TGTGCCAGCAGCCAACAGGGGCTGGGAATGAACACTGAAGCTTTCTTT.

V is TRBV27 and J is TRBJ2-3; TRBD2 matches at 9 bases. The trim removed 8 bases at V and 1 base at J, leaving 1 base unmatched. The V gene's germline CDR1 is MNHEY and CDR2 SMNVEV (reference sequence). CDR3 length: 13 amino acids. The CDR3 DNA is TGTGCCAGCCGACTAGCGGGCACAGATACGCAGTATTTT. Translating it yields CASRLAGTDTQYF.

V gene TRBV9 combines with J gene TRBJ2-7, with a tentative D call TRBD2 (6 bases). This CDR3 spans 15 amino acids. V was shortened by 7 bases and J by 0 bases, with 17 bases between the two germline ends. The germline V gene encodes CDR1 SGDLS and CDR2 YYNGEE. The CDR3 loop is CASGGGSGVSYEQYF. The DNA for the CDR3 is TGTGCCAGCGGTGGTGGTAGCGGAGTCTCCTACGAGCAGTACTTC.

The rearrangement joins TRBV14 to TRBJ1-2, with no clear D. The ends were cut back, 2 bases at V and 7 bases at J, with 29 bases in the middle. The V gene's germline CDR1 is SGHDN and CDR2 FVKESK. This CDR3 region has 19 residues. In DNA, the CDR3 is TGTGCCAGCAGCCAAAAAAAAGCTTCCGGCAGGAACTCACCCTTTGGCTACACCTTC. It codes for CASSQKKASGRNSPFGYTF.

The chain recombines TRBV5-1 with TRBJ1-2, with 8 bases identical to TRBD1. V trimming: 0 bases; J trimming: 3 bases; junction bases outside the gene matches: 10. Germline CDR1 is SGHRS and CDR2 is YFSETQ. The CDR3 runs 17 residues. CDR3 sequence (DNA): TGCGCCAGCAGCTTGGGAGACAGGGGAAAAGTAGACTATGGCTACACCTTC. Translation gives CASSLGDRGKVDYGYTF.

The chain uses TRBV6-1 and TRBJ2-7; D uncertain. The CDR3 consists of 16 residues. CDR1 is MNHNS and CDR2 is SASEGT in the germline V gene. Trimming removed 1 base from V and 3 bases from J, with 16 bases in between. This chain's CDR3 is CASSEGVFSGFYEQYF. The DNA for the CDR3 is TGTGCCAGCAGTGAAGGAGTTTTCTCAGGATTCTACGAGCAGTACTTC.